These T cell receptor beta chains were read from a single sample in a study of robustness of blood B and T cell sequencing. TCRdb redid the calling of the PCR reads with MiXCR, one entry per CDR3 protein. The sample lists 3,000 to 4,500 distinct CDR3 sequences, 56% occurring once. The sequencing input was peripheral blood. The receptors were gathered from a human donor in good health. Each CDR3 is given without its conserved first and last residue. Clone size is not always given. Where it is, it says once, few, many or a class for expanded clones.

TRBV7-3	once	ASSLWVTDTQY
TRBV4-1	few	ASSPQETGSYTEAF
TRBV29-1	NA	SVWTGEDEQY
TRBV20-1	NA	SAGTGGNGNTIY
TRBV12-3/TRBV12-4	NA	ASTRGGGRRGETQY
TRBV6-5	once	ASNTGQGNTEAF
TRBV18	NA	ASSLNRDQPQH
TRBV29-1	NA	SHPNVRGETQY
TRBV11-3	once	ASSLSGANVLT
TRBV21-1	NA	ASSDRLASDEQF
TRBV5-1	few	ASSSGLLANEQF
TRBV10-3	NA	AISTDRGTADTQY
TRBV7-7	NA	ASSSLYRSPNEKLF
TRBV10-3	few	AISEGDYGYT
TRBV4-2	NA	ASSQDLTPNGNSPLH
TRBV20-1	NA	SATPTASGGAADTQY
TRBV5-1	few	ASSLAGGGRRTDTQY
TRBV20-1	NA	SAAMGQTSNYGYT
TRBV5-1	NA	ASSLARLRRLRENQPQH
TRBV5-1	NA	ASQRLTGTGTYEQY
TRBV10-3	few	AISGGPPKGGNTIY
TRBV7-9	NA	ASSPGGPTGAYGYT
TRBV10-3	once	AISHSNQPQH
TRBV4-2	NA	ASSQPGALNEKLF
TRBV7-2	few	ASSPGWTGELF
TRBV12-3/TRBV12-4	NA	ASSLRGQNTEAF
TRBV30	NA	AWSKGASGYGYT
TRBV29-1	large	SVDPGWGYGYT
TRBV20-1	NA	SATPLGDTQY
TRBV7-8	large	ASSLALSGGALYNEQF
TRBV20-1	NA	SAAPGNEAKNIQY
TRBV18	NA	ASSPGGGPGNQPQH
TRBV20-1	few	SAHDSGAYEQY
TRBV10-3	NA	AISRDRDNSPLH
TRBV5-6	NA	ASSLGLAGGLSYNEQF
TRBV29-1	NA	SVGGTDGYT
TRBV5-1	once	ASSLEEVTDTQY
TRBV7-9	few	ASSLLAGAGELF
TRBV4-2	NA	ASSTRDSAYGYT
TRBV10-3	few	ATRSLNTEAF
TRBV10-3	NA	ATTSGGRDYGYT
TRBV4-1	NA	ASSQGGIKSIESTEAF
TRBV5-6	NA	ASKGYSTDTQY
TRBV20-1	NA	SASPAQDTQY
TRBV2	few	ASSMTENTEAF
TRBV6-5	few	ASSYLSSPLH
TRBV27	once	ASSSGSADTQY
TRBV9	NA	ASSVGLAGGISTDTQY
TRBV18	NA	ASSWYGGTNTEAF
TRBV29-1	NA	SVEETRQSYEQY
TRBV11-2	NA	ASSLELSPDTQY
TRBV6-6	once	ASSRQLNTGELF
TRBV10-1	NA	ASSASQNYGYT
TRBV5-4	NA	ASSLGPMYEQY
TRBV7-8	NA	ASSLAPRGVGYGYT
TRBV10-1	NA	ASSESGTGDTEAF
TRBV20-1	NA	SAFYLRGDTQY
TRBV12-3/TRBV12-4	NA	ANRRGDRGRFGGYT
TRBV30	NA	AWSLGAFSYEQY
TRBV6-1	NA	ASSRVGTVYGYT